Sequencing of this T cell receptor (beta chain) was carried out in a study of blood T cell repertoires in COVID-19. The overall study: Italy, Spain and the United States were the sources of the convalescent and acute COVID-19 samples. Sample material is recorded as cDNA or gDNA derived from T cells, B-cell-depleted T cells, or PBMCs.

Germline V gives CDR1 SGHTA, CDR2 FQGTGA. Trimming took 3 bases from V and 0 from J; bases not matched to a gene: 4. This CDR3 has 16 amino acids. Authors' analysis steps: Amplification of reference gene primers provided the estimated nucleated cell counts. Some clones are missing from TCRdb's copy, which holds only in-frame ones; the method was immunoSEQ multiplex PCR. The DNA was the basis for D and trimming; V, J and clone size are from that table. The sample shows 150,000 to 180,000 clones, about four fifths of them seen only once. The clonotype comes from a woman aged 80 or older with acute or convalescent COVID-19. Sequencing input: peripheral blood. V is TRBV7-3 and J is TRBJ2-3, with 9 bases lining up with TRBD2. As DNA, the CDR3 is TGTGCCAGCAGCTTGGCGGGAGGGCGAAGCACAGATACGCAGTATTTT. This codes for CASSLAGGRSTDTQYF.